A single sample gave rise to the 18 T cell receptor beta chains below, sequenced in a study of CD8 T cells in Susac syndrome. The authors reverse transcribed about 0.5 to 1 ug RNA with random hexamers. TCRdb reprocessed the immunoSEQ multiplex PCR reads with MiXCR, giving one entry per CDR3 protein. The table includes 170,000 or so distinct CDR3 sequences, under 95% detected once. Input material: CD4+ T cells from PBMCs. These receptors came from a human donor with Susac syndrome.

The chain links TRBV10-3 to TRBJ2-1; 15 positions agree with TRBD2. The CDR3 has 15 residues. Trimming at V came to 6 bases and at J to 7 bases, leaving 4 bases not matched to a gene. CDR1 and CDR2 from the germline V gene are ENHRY and SYGVKD. CDR3 bases: TGTGCCATCAGCATCGGGACTAGCGGGGGGAATGAGCAGTTCTTC. This encodes CAISIGTSGGNEQFF.

CDR3 nucleotides: TGTGCCAGCAGCCCGACTAGCGGGGGGAGTAGGGGAGAGACCCAGTACTTC. It specifies CASSPTSGGSRGETQYF. The chain combines TRBV7-7 with TRBJ2-5; 13 nucleotides align to TRBD2. V lost 5 bases, J lost 4 bases, and 10 bases stayed unmatched. There are 17 residues in the CDR3. Germline CDR1 reads SSHAT; CDR2 reads FNYEAQ (reference sequence).

The chain has TRBV14 and TRBJ1-6; no clear D. CDR1 and CDR2 from the germline V gene are SGHDN and FVKESK. The CDR3 length is 14 residues. Trimming shortened V by 6 bases and J by 7 bases, and 13 bases separated the two germline ends. The CDR3 region has the DNA TGTGCCAGCAGGCAACGGACGGCCAATTCACCCCTCCACTTT. This sequence encodes CASRQRTANSPLHF.

This chain links TRBV3-1 with TRBJ2-3; TRBD1 or TRBD2 may be the D gene (6 bases each). V lost 1 base, J lost 2 bases, and 13 bases lay in between. Per the germline V gene, CDR1 is LGHDT and CDR2 is YNNKEL (reference sequence). The CDR3 spans 16 residues. The CDR3 DNA reads TGTGCCAGCAGCCAAGGGAGGTGGGGGGCCACAGATACGCAGTATTTT. This codes for CASSQGRWGATDTQYF.

J is TRBJ2-1 and V is TRBV11-1; unclear D gene. This CDR3 has 12 amino acids. V lost 0 bases and J 8 bases, leaving 5 bases between the germline ends. CDR1 is SGHAT and CDR2 is FQDESV in the germline V gene (reference sequence). The DNA for the CDR3 is TGTGCCAGCAGCTTAGCTCACGATGAGCAGTTCTTC. Its translation: CASSLAHDEQFF.

The V call is TRBV18, the J call TRBJ1-2; 11 bases fit TRBD1. The V segment lost 1 base and the J segment 2 bases; nucleotides outside the gene matches: 0. The CDR3 contains 15 residues. Looked up from germline, CDR1 is KGHSH and CDR2 is LQKENI. DNA for the CDR3: TGTGCCAGCTCACCACGGACAGGGGGCAACTATGGCTACACCTTC. This translates into CASSPRTGGNYGYTF.

This chain uses TRBV20-1 with TRBJ2-1; 9 bases align to TRBD1. The germline gives CDR1 DFQATT, CDR2 SNEGSKA (reference sequence). V shed 0 bases, J shed 3 bases, and the junction held 6 bases outside the gene matches. The CDR3 covers 16 residues. The CDR3 here is CSARDWGGQGYNEQFF. CDR3 DNA sequence: TGCAGTGCTAGAGATTGGGGGGGACAGGGCTACAATGAGCAGTTCTTC.

This chain joins TRBV7-7 and TRBJ2-5; 9 bases are a match to TRBD1. Germline V gene data show CDR1 as SSHAT and CDR2 as FNYEAQ (reference sequence). CDR3 size: 13 residues. CDR3 nucleotide sequence: TGTGCTAGCGGACCGGACAGGGGAGAGACCCAGTACTTC. This encodes CASGPDRGETQYF.

The chain carries TRBV18 and TRBJ2-1; D not resolved. This CDR3 comprises 11 residues. V gave up 1 base and J gave up 12 bases, with 7 bases separating them. Per the germline V gene, CDR1 is KGHSH and CDR2 is LQKENI. CDR3 residues: CASSPRTGQFF. The CDR3 nucleotides are TGTGCCAGCTCACCACGGACCGGGCAGTTCTTC.

The chain has TRBV4-2 and TRBJ1-6; 10 bases match TRBD1. The CDR3 contains 16 residues. The germline V gene encodes CDR1 LGHNA and CDR2 YNFKEQ. The V gene end was trimmed by 0 bases and the J gene end by 8 bases; junction bases not matched to a gene: 4. The CDR3 bases are TGTGCCAGCAGCCAAGACACCGGGACAGGGGATTCACCCCTCCACTTT. Its translation is CASSQDTGTGDSPLHF.

This chain connects TRBV4-2 to TRBJ1-6; 7 bases map to TRBD1. Looked up from germline, CDR1 is LGHNA and CDR2 is YNFKEQ. The CDR3 totals 14 residues. The trim removed 4 bases at V and 4 bases at J, leaving 1 base unmatched. CDR3 bases: TGTGCCAGCAGCCGGGGACAGTATAATTCACCCCTCCACTTT. It encodes CASSRGQYNSPLHF.

The chain joins TRBV9 to TRBJ2-2, with 7 bases lining up with TRBD1. The CDR3 has 16 amino acids. Germline CDR1 is SGDLS and CDR2 is YYNGEE. Trimming took 0 bases from V and 3 from J; bases not matched to a gene: 5. The CDR3 bases are TGTGCCAGCAGCGTAGTGGAGACAGGGTACACCGGGGAGCTGTTTTTT. Translating it yields CASSVVETGYTGELFF.

The chain joins TRBV6-5 to TRBJ1-6; 7 bases match TRBD1. CDR3 length equals 17 residues. With V trimmed by 3 bases and J by 7 bases, 12 bases remained unmatched. Germline CDR1 is MNHEY and CDR2 is SVGAGI. The CDR3 DNA reads TGTGCCAGCAGTTATTCCGTGAACAGGGGTGGCAATTCACCCCTCCACTTT. Amino acids: CASSYSVNRGGNSPLHF.

The chain has TRBV29-1 and TRBJ2-3; D might be TRBD1 or TRBD2, each matching 5 bases. In germline, CDR1 is SQVTM, CDR2 ANQGSEA. This CDR3 comprises 12 residues. Between the trimmed V and J ends, which lost 8 bases and 3 bases, there was a span of 12 bases. CDR3 protein: CSTRGETDTQYF. CDR3 bases: TGCAGCACAAGGGGAGAAACAGATACGCAGTATTTT.

The chain carries TRBV27 and TRBJ2-3; 8 positions agree with TRBD2. This CDR3 has 14 residues. Losses at the gene ends were 7 bases for V and 3 bases for J; bases not matched to a gene: 6. Germline CDR1 is MNHEY and CDR2 is SMNVEV (reference sequence). Here the CDR3 DNA reads TGTGCCAGCACCCGCGGGGGGAGGACAGATACGCAGTATTTT. This sequence encodes CASTRGGRTDTQYF.

The chain links TRBV5-4 to TRBJ2-3; D is unresolved. The length of the CDR3 is 13 residues. Germline loops: CDR1 SGHNT, CDR2 YYREEE (reference sequence). V was shortened by 5 bases and J by 2 bases, with 9 bases between the two germline ends. The CDR3 protein is CASRHHYTDTQYF. DNA of the CDR3: TGTGCCAGCAGACACCACTACACAGATACGCAGTATTTT.

The J gene is TRBJ1-5, the V gene TRBV6-2 or TRBV6-3, with a weak D call TRBD1 (6 bases). The V gene's germline CDR1 is MNHEY and CDR2 SVGEGT. The CDR3 runs 15 residues. Trimming removed 8 bases from V and 1 base from J, with 15 bases in between. CDR3 nucleotide sequence: TGTGCCAGCTTCCCCCGGCAGGGGAGCAATCAGCCCCAGCATTTT. It encodes CASFPRQGSNQPQHF.

The chain couples TRBV7-2 to TRBJ2-1; D possibly matches TRBD1 or TRBD2 (6 bases each). Between the trimmed V and J ends, which lost 1 base and 5 bases, there was a span of 12 bases. In germline, CDR1 is SGHTA, CDR2 FQGNSA. There are 15 residues in the CDR3. The DNA of the CDR3 is TGTGCCAGCAGCTTAGGTACGGGGGCCCACAATGAGCAGTTCTTC. Residues: CASSLGTGAHNEQFF.